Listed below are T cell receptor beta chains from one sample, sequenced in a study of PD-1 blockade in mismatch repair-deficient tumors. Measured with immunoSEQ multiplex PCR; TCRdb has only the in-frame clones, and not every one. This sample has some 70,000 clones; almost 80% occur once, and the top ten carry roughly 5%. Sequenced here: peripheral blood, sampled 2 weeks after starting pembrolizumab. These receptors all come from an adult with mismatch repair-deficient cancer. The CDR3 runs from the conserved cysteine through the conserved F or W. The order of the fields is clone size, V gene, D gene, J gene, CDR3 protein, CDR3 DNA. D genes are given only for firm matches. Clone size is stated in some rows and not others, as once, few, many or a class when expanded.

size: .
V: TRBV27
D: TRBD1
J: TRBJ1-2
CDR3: CASSLKGARYGYTF
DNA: TGTGCCAGCAGTTTAAAGGGGGCGCGTTATGGCTACACCTTC

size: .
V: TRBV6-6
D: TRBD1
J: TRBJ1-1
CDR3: CASRGQGDRTEAFF
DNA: TGTGCCAGCAGAGGACAGGGGGATAGAACTGAAGCTTTCTTT

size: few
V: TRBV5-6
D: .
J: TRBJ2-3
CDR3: CASSLVSTDTQYF
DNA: TGTGCCAGCAGCTTGGTAAGCACAGATACGCAGTATTTT

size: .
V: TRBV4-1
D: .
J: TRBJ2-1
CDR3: CASSVDNRGNNEQFF
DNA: TGCGCCAGCAGCGTCGACAATAGGGGTAACAATGAGCAGTTCTTC

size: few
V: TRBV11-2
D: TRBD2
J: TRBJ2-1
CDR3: CASSSSGPYNEQFF
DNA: TGTGCCAGCAGCTCTAGCGGCCCCTACAATGAGCAGTTCTTC

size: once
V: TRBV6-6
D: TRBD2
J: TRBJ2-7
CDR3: CASFSGRASYEQYF
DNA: TGTGCCAGCTTTAGCGGGAGGGCATCCTACGAGCAGTACTTC

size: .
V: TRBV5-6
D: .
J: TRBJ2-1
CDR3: CASSLGIRELYNEQFF
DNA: TGTGCCAGCAGCTTGGGAATCCGGGAGTTGTACAATGAGCAGTTCTTC

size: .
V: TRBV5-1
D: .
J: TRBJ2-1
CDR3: CASSRLPGDYSYNEQFF
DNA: TGCGCCAGCAGCCGCCTACCGGGCGATTACTCCTACAATGAGCAGTTCTTC

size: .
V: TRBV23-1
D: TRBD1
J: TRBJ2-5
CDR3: CASSQTRVRDRGPETQYF
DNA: TGCGCCAGCAGTCAAACCCGGGTCCGGGACAGGGGGCCGGAGACCCAGTACTTC

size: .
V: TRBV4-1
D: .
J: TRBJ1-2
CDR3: CASSQQDGNYGYTF
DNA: TGCGCCAGCAGCCAACAGGACGGGAACTATGGCTACACCTTC

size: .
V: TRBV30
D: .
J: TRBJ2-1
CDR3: CAWSVVVHEQFF
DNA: TGTGCCTGGAGTGTAGTGGTGCATGAGCAGTTCTTC

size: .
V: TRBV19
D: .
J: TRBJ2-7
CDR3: CASSMSGAQSLPVF
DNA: TGTGCCAGTAGTATGTCGGGGGCCCAATCCCTCCCCGTCTTC

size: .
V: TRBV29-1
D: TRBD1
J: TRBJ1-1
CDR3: CSGRTGGPNTEAFF
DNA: TGCAGCGGAAGGACAGGGGGTCCCAACACTGAAGCTTTCTTT

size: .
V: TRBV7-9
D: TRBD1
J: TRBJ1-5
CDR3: CASSFNGQGEDQPQHF
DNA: TGTGCCAGCAGCTTTAATGGACAGGGGGAGGATCAGCCCCAGCATTTT

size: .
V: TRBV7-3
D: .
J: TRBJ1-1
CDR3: CASSFGDNTEAFF
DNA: TGTGCCAGCAGCTTTGGGGACAACACTGAAGCTTTCTTT

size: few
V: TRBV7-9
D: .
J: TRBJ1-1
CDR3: CASSERVAEAFF
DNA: TGTGCCAGCAGCGAGAGGGTGGCTGAAGCTTTCTTT

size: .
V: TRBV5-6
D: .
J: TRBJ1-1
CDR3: CASSFSTEAFF
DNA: TGTGCCAGCAGCTTTTCAACTGAAGCTTTCTTT

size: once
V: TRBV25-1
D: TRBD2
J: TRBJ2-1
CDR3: CASSTYLAATYNEQFF
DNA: TGTGCCAGCAGCACTTACCTAGCGGCAACCTACAATGAGCAGTTCTTC

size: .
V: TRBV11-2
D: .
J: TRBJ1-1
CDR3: CASSFRDTEAFF
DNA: TGTGCCAGCAGCTTCCGGGACACTGAAGCTTTCTTT

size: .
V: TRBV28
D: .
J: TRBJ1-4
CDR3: CATTVGAGTNEKLFF
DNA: TGTGCCACCACGGTGGGGGCAGGGACTAATGAAAAACTGTTTTTT

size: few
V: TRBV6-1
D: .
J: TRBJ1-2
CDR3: CASSERFGQPVRTNYGYTF
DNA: TGTGCCAGCAGTGAAAGGTTTGGACAGCCCGTACGGACTAACTATGGCTACACCTTC

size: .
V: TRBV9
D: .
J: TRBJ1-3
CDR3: CASSVQGGSGNTIYF
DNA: TGTGCCAGCAGCGTACAGGGCGGCTCTGGAAACACCATATATTTT

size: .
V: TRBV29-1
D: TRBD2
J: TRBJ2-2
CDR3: CSARTSGLTGELFF
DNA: TGCAGCGCAAGGACTAGCGGGCTCACCGGGGAGCTGTTTTTT

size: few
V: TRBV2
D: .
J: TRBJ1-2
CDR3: CASSPRGGECTF
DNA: TGTGCCAGCAGCCCAAGGGGCGGCGAGTGCACCTTC

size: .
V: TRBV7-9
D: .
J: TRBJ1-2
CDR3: CASSYHPVGGYTF
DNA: TGTGCCAGCAGCTACCACCCTGTGGGGGGCTACACCTTC

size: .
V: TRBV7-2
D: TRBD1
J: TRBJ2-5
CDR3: CASSYQTGPQETQYF
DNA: TGTGCCAGCAGCTACCAGACAGGGCCACAAGAGACCCAGTACTTC

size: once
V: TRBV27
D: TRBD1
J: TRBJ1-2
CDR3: CASSLVSGGNYGYTF
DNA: TGTGCCAGCAGTTTAGTGTCAGGGGGTAACTATGGCTACACCTTC

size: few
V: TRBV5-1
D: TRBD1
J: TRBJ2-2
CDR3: CASSMGQATGELFF
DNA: TGCGCCAGCAGCATGGGACAGGCCACCGGGGAGCTGTTTTTT

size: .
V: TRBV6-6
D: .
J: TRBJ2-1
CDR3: CASNDRFVYNEQFF
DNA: TGTGCCAGCAACGACAGATTCGTCTACAATGAGCAGTTCTTC

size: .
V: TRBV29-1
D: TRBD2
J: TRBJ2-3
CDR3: CSVELGTRNTQYF
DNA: TGCAGCGTTGAGTTGGGGACTAGGAATACGCAGTATTTT

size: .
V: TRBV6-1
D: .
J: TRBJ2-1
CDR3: CASSLLSSYNEQFF
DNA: TGTGCCAGCAGCTTACTGAGCTCCTACAATGAGCAGTTCTTC

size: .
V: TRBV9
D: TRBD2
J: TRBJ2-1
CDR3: CASSVGSGSSDEQFF
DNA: TGTGCCAGCAGCGTAGGTAGCGGGAGTTCGGATGAGCAGTTCTTC

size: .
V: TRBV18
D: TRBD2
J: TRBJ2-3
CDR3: CASSPPGLAGGGGDTQYF
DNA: TGTGCCAGCTCACCCCCCGGACTAGCGGGAGGTGGAGGAGATACGCAGTATTTT

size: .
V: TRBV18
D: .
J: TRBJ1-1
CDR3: CASSPRGGELNTEAFF
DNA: TGTGCCAGCTCACCAAGAGGGGGTGAGTTGAACACTGAAGCTTTCTTT

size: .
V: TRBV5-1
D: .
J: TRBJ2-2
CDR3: CASSWELVGELFF
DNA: TGCGCCAGCAGTTGGGAGCTCGTCGGGGAGCTGTTTTTT

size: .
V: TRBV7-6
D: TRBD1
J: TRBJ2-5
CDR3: CASGKTGVWQETQYF
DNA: TGTGCCAGCGGGAAAACAGGGGTTTGGCAAGAGACCCAGTACTTC

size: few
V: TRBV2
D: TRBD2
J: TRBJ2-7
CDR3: CASRGGTSGRSYEQYF
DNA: TGTGCCAGCAGGGGGGGGACTAGCGGGAGATCCTACGAGCAGTACTTC

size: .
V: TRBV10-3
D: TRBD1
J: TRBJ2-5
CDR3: CAISGRDRGKKTQYF
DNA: TGTGCCATCAGTGGTCGGGACAGGGGGAAAAAGACCCAGTACTTC

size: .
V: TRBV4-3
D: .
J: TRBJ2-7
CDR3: CASSQDWSGSYEQYF
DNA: TGCGCCAGCAGCCAAGATTGGTCAGGGTCTTACGAGCAGTACTTC

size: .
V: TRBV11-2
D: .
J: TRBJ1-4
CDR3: CASSLVFNEKLFF
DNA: TGTGCCAGCAGCTTAGTTTTTAATGAAAAACTGTTTTTT

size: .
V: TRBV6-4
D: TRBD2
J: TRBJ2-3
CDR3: CASSVAGVPDTQYF
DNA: TGTGCCAGCAGCGTAGCGGGGGTGCCAGATACGCAGTATTTT

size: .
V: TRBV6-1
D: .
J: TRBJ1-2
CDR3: CASSEAAWGYTF
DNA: TGTGCCAGCAGTGAAGCCGCTTGGGGCTACACCTTC

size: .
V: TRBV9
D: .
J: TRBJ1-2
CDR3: CASSESAGGRGYTF
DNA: TGTGCCAGCAGCGAAAGCGCGGGTGGTCGAGGCTACACCTTC

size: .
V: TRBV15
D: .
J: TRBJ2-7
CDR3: CATSRDLAGEVIYEQYF
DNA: TGTGCCACCAGCAGAGATTTGGCGGGCGAGGTTATCTACGAGCAGTACTTC

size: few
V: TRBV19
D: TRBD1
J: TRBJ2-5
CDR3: CASSNTGGETQYF
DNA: TGTGCCAGTAGTAACACAGGGGGAGAGACCCAGTACTTC

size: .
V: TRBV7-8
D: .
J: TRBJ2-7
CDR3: CASSLGGVKSYEQYF
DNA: TGTGCCAGCAGCTTAGGAGGGGTAAAGTCCTACGAGCAGTACTTC

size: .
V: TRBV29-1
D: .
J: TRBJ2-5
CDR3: CSVDPQGQETQYF
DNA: TGCAGCGTTGACCCCCAGGGACAAGAGACCCAGTACTTC

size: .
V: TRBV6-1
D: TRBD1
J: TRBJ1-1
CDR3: CASREDRVTEAFF
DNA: TGTGCCAGCAGGGAAGACAGGGTCACTGAAGCTTTCTTT

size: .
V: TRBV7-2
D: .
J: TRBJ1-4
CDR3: CASSPGPTNEKLFF
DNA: TGTGCCAGCAGTCCCGGTCCAACTAATGAAAAACTGTTTTTT

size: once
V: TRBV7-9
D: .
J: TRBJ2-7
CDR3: CASSLSSNYEQYF
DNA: TGTGCCAGCAGCTTAAGCTCGAACTACGAGCAGTACTTC

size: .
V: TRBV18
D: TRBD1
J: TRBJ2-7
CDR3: CASSPGQGCEQYF
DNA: TGTGCCAGCTCACCGGGACAGGGCTGCGAGCAGTACTTC

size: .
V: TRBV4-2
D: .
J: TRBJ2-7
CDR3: CASSQVSSDSYEQYF
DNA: TGTGCCAGCAGCCAAGTCTCCAGCGATTCCTACGAGCAGTACTTC

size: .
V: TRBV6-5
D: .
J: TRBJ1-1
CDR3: CASRDEAEAFF
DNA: TGTGCCAGCAGAGATGAGGCTGAAGCTTTCTTT

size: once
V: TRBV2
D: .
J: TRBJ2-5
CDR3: CASKVLVRGETQYF
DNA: TGTGCCAGCAAGGTCTTGGTACGTGGAGAGACCCAGTACTTC

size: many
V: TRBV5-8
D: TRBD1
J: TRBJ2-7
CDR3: CASSPDRAKQYF
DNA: TGTGCCAGCAGCCCGGACAGGGCGAAACAGTACTTC

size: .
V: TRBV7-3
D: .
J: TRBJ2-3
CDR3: CASSLSATVITDTQYF
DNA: TGTGCCAGCAGCTTATCGGCGACAGTAATCACAGATACGCAGTATTTT

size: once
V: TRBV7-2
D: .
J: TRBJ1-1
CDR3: CASSLAGGNTEAFF
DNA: TGTGCCAGCAGCTTAGCCGGGGGTAACACTGAAGCTTTCTTT

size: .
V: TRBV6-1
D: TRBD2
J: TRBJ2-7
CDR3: CASSEGIAGGPTYEQYF
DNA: TGTGCCAGCAGTGAAGGAATAGCGGGAGGACCCACCTACGAGCAGTACTTC

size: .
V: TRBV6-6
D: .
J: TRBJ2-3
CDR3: CASSYGGRLRADTQYF
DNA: TGTGCCAGCAGTTACGGGGGCCGACTCCGAGCAGATACGCAGTATTTT